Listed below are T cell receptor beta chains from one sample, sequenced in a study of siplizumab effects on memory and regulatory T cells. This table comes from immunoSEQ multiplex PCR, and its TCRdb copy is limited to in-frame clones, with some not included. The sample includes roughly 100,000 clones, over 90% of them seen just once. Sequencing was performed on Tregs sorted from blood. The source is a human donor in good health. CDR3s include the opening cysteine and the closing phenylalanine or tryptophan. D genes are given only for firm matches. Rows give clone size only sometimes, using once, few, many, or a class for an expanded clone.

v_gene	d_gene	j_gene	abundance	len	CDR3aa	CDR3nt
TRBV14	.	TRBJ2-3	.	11	CASSQVDTQYF	TGTGCCAGCAGCCAAGTAGATACGCAGTATTTT
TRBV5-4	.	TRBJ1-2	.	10	CASHPYGYTF	TGTGCCAGCCATCCCTATGGCTACACCTTC
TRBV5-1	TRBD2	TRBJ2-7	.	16	CASSFRTRLAAYEQYF	TGCGCCAGCAGCTTCAGGACCAGACTAGCGGCCTACGAGCAGTACTTC
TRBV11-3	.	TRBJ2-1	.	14	CASSPTGSYNEQFF	TGTGCCAGCAGCCCAACGGGCTCCTACAATGAGCAGTTCTTC
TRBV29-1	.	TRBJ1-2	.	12	CSVGLTGFSYTF	TGCAGCGTTGGGTTAACAGGGTTTAGCTACACCTTC
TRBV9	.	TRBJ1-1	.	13	CASSPNWRGEAFF	TGTGCCAGCAGCCCTAACTGGAGGGGCGAAGCTTTCTTT
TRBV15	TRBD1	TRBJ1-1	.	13	CATSRTGGSEAFF	TGTGCCACCAGCAGAACAGGGGGCTCTGAAGCTTTCTTT
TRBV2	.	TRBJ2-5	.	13	CASSRAGVETQYF	TGTGCCAGCTCCCGGGCCGGTGTAGAGACCCAGTACTTC
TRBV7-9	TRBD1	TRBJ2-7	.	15	CASSLRTGDRYEQYF	TGTGCCAGCAGCCTAAGGACAGGGGACCGCTACGAGCAGTACTTC
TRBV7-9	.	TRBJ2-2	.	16	CASSPRIASNTGELFF	TGTGCCAGCAGCCCACGAATAGCGTCCAACACCGGGGAGCTGTTTTTT
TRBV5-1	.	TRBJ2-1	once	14	CASSLDSGSGKQFF	TGCGCCAGCAGCTTGGACAGTGGAAGTGGTAAGCAGTTCTTC
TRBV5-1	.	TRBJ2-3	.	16	CASSLEGSGYRDTQYF	TGCGCCAGCAGCTTGGAGGGTAGTGGCTACCGTGATACGCAGTATTTT
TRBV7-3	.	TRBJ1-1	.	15	CASSSQGIGRTEAFF	TGTGCCAGCAGCTCGCAGGGAATCGGGCGGACTGAAGCTTTCTTT
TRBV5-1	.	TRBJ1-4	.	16	CASSPAKAGGNEKLFF	TGCGCCAGCAGCCCCGCGAAGGCGGGGGGGAATGAAAAACTGTTTTTT
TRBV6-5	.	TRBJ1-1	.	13	CASSYPRGSEAFF	TGTGCCAGCAGTTACCCGAGAGGGTCTGAAGCTTTCTTT
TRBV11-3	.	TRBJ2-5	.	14	CASSPPGLQETQYF	TGTGCCAGCAGCCCACCGGGACTTCAAGAGACCCAGTACTTC
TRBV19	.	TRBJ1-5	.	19	CASRLGTGWPYDSNQPQHF	TGTGCCAGTAGACTCGGGACGGGCTGGCCCTACGATAGCAATCAGCCCCAGCATTTT
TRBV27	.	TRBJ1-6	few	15	CASSPRGGADSPLHF	TGTGCCAGCAGTCCGCGCGGGGGTGCGGATTCACCCCTCCACTTT
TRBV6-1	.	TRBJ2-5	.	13	CASRSGGRETQYF	TGTGCCAGCAGGTCCGGGGGTAGGGAGACCCAGTACTTC
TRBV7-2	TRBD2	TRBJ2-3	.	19	CASSAQGLAGGYPPDTQYF	TGTGCCAGCAGCGCTCAGGGACTAGCGGGAGGGTACCCACCAGATACGCAGTATTTT
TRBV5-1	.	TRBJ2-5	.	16	CASSLAAGLYQETQYF	TGCGCCAGCAGCTTGGCCGCGGGTTTGTACCAAGAGACCCAGTACTTC
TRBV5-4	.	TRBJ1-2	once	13	CASSWGRPYGYTF	TGTGCCAGCAGCTGGGGGAGGCCCTATGGCTACACCTTC
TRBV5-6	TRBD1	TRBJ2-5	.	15	CASSGDRGLKETQYF	TGTGCCAGCAGCGGCGACAGGGGGCTTAAAGAGACCCAGTACTTC
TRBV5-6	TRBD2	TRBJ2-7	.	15	CASSPLAGRTYEQYF	TGTGCCAGCAGCCCCCTAGCGGGCAGAACCTACGAGCAGTACTTC
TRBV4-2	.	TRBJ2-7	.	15	CASSQDPTGRWEQYF	TGTGCCAGCAGCCAAGATCCCACGGGACGATGGGAGCAGTACTTC
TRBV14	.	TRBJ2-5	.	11	CASSQWGTQYF	TGTGCCAGCAGCCAATGGGGGACCCAGTACTTC
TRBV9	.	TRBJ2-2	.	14	CASSPGLVTGELFF	TGTGCCAGCAGCCCCGGTCTGGTCACCGGGGAGCTGTTTTTT
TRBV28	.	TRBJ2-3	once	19	CASSQTGLGGITSTDTQYF	TGTGCCAGCAGTCAGACAGGGTTAGGGGGGATCACTAGCACAGATACGCAGTATTTT
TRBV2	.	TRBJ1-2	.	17	CASSEGVSEGANYGYTF	TGTGCCAGCAGTGAAGGAGTCAGTGAAGGAGCTAACTATGGCTACACCTTC
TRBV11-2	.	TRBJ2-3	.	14	CASSLALQGDTQYF	TGTGCCAGCAGCTTAGCCCTACAGGGAGATACGCAGTATTTT
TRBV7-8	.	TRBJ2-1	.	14	CASRERETLNEQFF	TGTGCCAGTCGGGAGAGGGAGACGTTGAATGAGCAGTTCTTC
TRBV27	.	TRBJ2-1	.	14	CATKQGTDSNEQFF	TGTGCCACCAAACAGGGTACCGATAGCAATGAGCAGTTCTTC